The source of this T cell receptor beta chain is a study of T cells after yellow fever vaccination. General study points: Reappearing after the booster were most of the clones from primary vaccination (around 96% CD4, 88% CD8).

They built TCR cDNA with 5'RACE template switching, a step that put in a universal primer site and UMIs. One entry per CDR3 protein, called by TCRdb with MiXCR from the 5' RACE reads. The profile covers roughly 320,000 distinct CDR3 sequences, with about 10% appearing a single time and about 3.3% taken by the ten largest. The CDR3 consists of 15 residues. Looked up from germline, CDR1 is SGHAT and CDR2 is FQNNGV. The V end lost 0 bases, the J end lost 6 bases, and 15 bases lay between the germline ends. This clonotype has only a few counts. The target antigen is unknown. Sequencing used CD4+ T cells sorted from PBMCs, obtained 45 days after the yellow fever booster vaccination. This clonotype originated in a young man who received the YFV17D yellow fever vaccine. The chain carries TRBV11-2 and TRBJ2-7; no definite D call. Here the CDR3 DNA reads TGTGCCAGCAGCTTAGATCGCAAGACACATCCCGAGCAGTACTTC. Residues: CASSLDRKTHPEQYF.